This entry is about one TCR beta chain. The antigen is undetermined. The data were obtained in a study of cytomegalovirus exposure and HLA in healthy donors. Study at large: The 90 to 150 validation repertoires used a platform that matched the one used for the approximately 610 first-cohort repertoires, as a later analysis reported. Broader study findings: The tendency of first-cohort TCR clusters to co-occur in the roughly 120 validation repertoires was the finding of a later analysis.

The length of the CDR3 is 17 residues. J lost 6 bases, V lost 5 bases, and 17 bases had no gene match. The germline CDR1 and CDR2 sequences are KGHSH and LQKENI. Libraries were prepared by immunoSEQ multiplex PCR; TCRdb keeps only in-frame clonotypes and omits some of them. Found here are 110,000 or so clones, around nine tenths of them singletons; the top ten hold 4.4%. V is TRBV18 and J is TRBJ1-1; 8 positions agree with TRBD1. This receptor was taken from a man younger than 30 in good health and CMV-seropositive. The sequenced material came from PBMCs. DNA of the CDR3: TGTGCCAGCTCATCGACGCTTGCAGGGGGCAGAGGGGCTGAAGCTTTCTTT. As protein: CASSSTLAGGRGAEAFF.